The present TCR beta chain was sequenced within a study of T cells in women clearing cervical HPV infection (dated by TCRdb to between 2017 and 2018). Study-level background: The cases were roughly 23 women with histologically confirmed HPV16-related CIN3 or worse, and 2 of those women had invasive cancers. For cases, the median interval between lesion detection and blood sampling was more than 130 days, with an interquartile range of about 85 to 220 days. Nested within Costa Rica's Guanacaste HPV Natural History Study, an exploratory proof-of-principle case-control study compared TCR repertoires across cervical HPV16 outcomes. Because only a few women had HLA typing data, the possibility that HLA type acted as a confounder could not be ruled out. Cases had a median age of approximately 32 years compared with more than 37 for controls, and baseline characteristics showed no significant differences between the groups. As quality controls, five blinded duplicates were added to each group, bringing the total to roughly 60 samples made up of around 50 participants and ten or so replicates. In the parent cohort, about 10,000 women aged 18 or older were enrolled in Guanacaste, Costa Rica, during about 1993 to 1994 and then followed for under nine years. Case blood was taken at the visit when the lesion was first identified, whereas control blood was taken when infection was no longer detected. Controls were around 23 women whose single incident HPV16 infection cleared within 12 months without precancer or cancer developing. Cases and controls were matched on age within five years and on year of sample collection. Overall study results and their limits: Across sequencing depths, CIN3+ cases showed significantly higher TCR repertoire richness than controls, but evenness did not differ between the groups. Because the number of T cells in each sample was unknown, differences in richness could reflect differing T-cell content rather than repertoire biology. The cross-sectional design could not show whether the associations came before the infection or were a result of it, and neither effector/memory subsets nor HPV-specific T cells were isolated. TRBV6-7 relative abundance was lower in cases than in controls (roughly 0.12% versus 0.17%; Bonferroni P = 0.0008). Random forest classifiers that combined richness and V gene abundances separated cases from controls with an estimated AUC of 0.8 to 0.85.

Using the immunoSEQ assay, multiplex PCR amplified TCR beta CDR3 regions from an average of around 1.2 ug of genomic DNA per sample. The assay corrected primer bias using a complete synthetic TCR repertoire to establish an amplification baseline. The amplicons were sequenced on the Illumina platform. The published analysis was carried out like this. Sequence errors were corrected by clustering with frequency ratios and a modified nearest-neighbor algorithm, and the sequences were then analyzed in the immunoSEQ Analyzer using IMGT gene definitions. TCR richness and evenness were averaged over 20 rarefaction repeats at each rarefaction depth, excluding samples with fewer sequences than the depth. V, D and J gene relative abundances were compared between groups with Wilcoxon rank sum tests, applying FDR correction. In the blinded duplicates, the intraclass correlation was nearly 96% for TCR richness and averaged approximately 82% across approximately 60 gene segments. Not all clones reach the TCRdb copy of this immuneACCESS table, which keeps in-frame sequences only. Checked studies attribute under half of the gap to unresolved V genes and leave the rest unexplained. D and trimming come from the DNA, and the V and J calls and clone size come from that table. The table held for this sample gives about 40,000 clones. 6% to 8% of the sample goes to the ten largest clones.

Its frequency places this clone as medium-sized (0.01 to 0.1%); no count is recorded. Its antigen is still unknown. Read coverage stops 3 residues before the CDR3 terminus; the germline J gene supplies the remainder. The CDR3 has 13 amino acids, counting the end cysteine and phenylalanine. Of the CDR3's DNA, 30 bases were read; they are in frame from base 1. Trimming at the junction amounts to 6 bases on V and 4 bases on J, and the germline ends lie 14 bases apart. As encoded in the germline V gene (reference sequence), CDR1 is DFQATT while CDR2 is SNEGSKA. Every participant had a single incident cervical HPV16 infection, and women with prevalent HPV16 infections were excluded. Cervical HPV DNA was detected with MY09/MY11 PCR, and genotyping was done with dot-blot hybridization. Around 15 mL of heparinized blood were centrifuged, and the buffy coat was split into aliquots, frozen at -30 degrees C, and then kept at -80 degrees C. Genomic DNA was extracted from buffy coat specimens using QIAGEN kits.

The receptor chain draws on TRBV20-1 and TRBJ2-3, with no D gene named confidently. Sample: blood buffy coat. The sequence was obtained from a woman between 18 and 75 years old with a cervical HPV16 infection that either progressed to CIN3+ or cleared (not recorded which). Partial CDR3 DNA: TGCAGTGCCGACGGGTTAGTTGCAGATACG. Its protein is CSADGLVADT. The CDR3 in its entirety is CSADGLVADTQYF.